The clone carrying this TCR beta chain was detected a few times. Assay used: immunoSEQ multiplex PCR; TCRdb lists only in-frame clones, some missing. The sample lists some 180,000 clones, approximately 90% occurring once. This entry comes from a study of T cell responses to AZD1222 COVID-19 vaccine. The J segment lost 5 bases and the V segment lost 0 bases, leaving 3 bases of the junction unmatched. This CDR3 comprises 15 residues. Germline-derived CDR1 and CDR2 are SGHDT and YYEEEE. The receptor's source is an adult who received the AZD1222 COVID-19 vaccine. The J gene is TRBJ1-3, the V gene TRBV5-6; 9 positions agree with TRBD1. Here the sequenced sample was peripheral blood, taken 28 days after the second AZD1222 dose. The CDR3 nucleotides read TGTGCCAGCAGCTTGGTGGGACAGGGAAGAAACACCATATATTTT. As protein: CASSLVGQGRNTIYF.